These 10 T cell receptor beta chains were sequenced from one sample in a study of T cell changes during pregnancy in multiple sclerosis. Sequencing used immunoSEQ multiplex PCR; TCRdb keeps in-frame clones, though not all of them. The table has some 40,000 clones, roughly 94% seen once. The sample here was peripheral blood, taken in the third trimester of pregnancy. The receptors were sampled from a female donor with multiple sclerosis, enrolled in a pregnancy study.

V is TRBV9 and J is TRBJ2-1, with 8 bases fitting TRBD2. Germline CDR1 is SGDLS and CDR2 is YYNGEE. With 4 bases clipped from V and 3 bases from J, the junction kept 15 bases outside the gene matches. The CDR3 is made up of 18 amino acids. The DNA for the CDR3 is TGTGCCAGCAGCCAGTTAGGACGGACTAGCCTACTCTACAATGAGCAGTTCTTC. This codes for CASSQLGRTSLLYNEQFF.

This clone was recorded only once. The chain links TRBV5-1 to TRBJ1-4; TRBD1 agrees at 8 bases. CDR3 length equals 15 residues. The V segment lost 5 bases and the J segment 4 bases; nucleotides outside the gene matches: 7. Germline CDR1 SGHRS, CDR2 YFSETQ. The CDR3 loop is CASSPGQANNEKLFF. In DNA, the CDR3 is TGCGCCAGCAGTCCGGGACAGGCGAATAATGAAAAACTGTTTTTT.

V gene TRBV28 combines with J gene TRBJ2-2, with 7 bases matching TRBD1. Germline CDR1 is MDHEN and CDR2 is SYDVKM. The CDR3 consists of 15 residues. The ends lost 6 bases at V and 1 base at J; junction bases unmatched: 5. The DNA of the CDR3 is TGTGCCAGCAGCACACAGGGGCGGAACACCGGGGAGCTGTTTTTT. Its translation is CASSTQGRNTGELFF.

V gene TRBV5-4 combines with J gene TRBJ1-1; no clear D gene. This CDR3 comprises 14 residues. Germline-derived CDR1 and CDR2 are SGHNT and YYREEE (reference sequence). V gave up 4 bases and J gave up 1 base, with 11 bases separating them. CDR3: CASSILTSNTEAFF. CDR3 coding DNA: TGTGCCAGCAGCATCTTGACATCGAACACTGAAGCTTTCTTT.

The chain joins TRBV9 to TRBJ2-2; 10 positions match TRBD2. The germline gives CDR1 SGDLS, CDR2 YYNGEE. The CDR3 is made up of 16 amino acids. V lost 0 bases, J lost 4 bases, and 3 bases stayed unmatched. As DNA, the CDR3 is TGTGCCAGCAGCGTAGGCCCTAGCGGGGGCACCGGGGAGCTGTTTTTT. This translates into CASSVGPSGGTGELFF.

V gene TRBV10-3 combines with J gene TRBJ2-5, with a possible D match to TRBD1 (5 bases). The ends were cut back, 11 bases at V and 3 bases at J, with 19 bases in the middle. CDR1 is ENHRY and CDR2 is SYGVKD in the germline V gene. This CDR3 comprises 14 residues. The CDR3, as DNA: TGTGCCGTACGCCCGCAGGGAAACGAAGAGACCCAGTACTTC. Its protein product is CAVRPQGNEETQYF.

The genes are TRBV27 and TRBJ1-1; 7 bases fit TRBD1. The CDR3 covers 14 residues. Trimming removed 5 bases from V and 5 bases from J; junction bases left unmatched: 8. CDR1 is MNHEY, CDR2 SMNVEV, per germline (reference sequence). Written as DNA, the CDR3 is TGTGCCAGCAGTCAGGGGCCAGGGGGAACTGAAGCTTTCTTT. Protein sequence: CASSQGPGGTEAFF.

The gene calls are TRBV10-3 and TRBJ2-1; D is possibly TRBD1 (6 bases). Trimming left V 9 bases short and J 10 bases short, with 22 bases between. The V gene's germline CDR1 is ENHRY and CDR2 SYGVKD. The CDR3 extends over 14 amino acids. The CDR3 sequence is CAIKPIQDRREQFF. The CDR3 DNA follows: TGTGCCATTAAACCTATACAAGACAGGAGAGAGCAGTTCTTC.

This chain links TRBV5-1 with TRBJ2-3; 11 positions match TRBD2. The CDR3 totals 18 residues. Germline loops: CDR1 SGHRS, CDR2 YFSETQ. Germline trimming cut 4 bases from V and 0 bases from J; bases unmatched to any gene: 10. The CDR3 DNA reads TGCGCCAGCAGCCGAGACTTTAGGACTAGCGGGAGCACAGATACGCAGTATTTT. Its protein is CASSRDFRTSGSTDTQYF.

The chain carries TRBV2 and TRBJ2-3; no reliable D call. V lost 1 base and J lost 2, with 10 bases in between. CDR1 SNHLY and CDR2 FYNNEI come from the germline V gene. This CDR3 is built from 15 residues. CDR3 in amino acids: CASSEDRITTDTQYF. CDR3 bases: TGTGCCAGCAGTGAAGACAGAATAACCACAGATACGCAGTATTTT.